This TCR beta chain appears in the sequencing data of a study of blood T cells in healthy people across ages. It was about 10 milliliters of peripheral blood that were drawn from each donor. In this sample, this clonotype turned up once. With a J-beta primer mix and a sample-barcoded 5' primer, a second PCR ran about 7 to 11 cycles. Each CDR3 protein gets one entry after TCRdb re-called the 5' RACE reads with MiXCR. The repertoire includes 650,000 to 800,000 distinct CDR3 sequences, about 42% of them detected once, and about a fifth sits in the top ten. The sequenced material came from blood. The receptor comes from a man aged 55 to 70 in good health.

The CDR3 nucleotides are TGTGCCAGCAGCCCCCCATCTAGCGGGGGGCCGGGGTCCAATGAGCAGTACTTC. Translated, it gives CASSPPSSGGPGSNEQYF. The V and J genes are TRBV12-3 or TRBV12-4 and TRBJ2-1, with 11 positions matching TRBD2. The DNA matches TRBJ2-7 better at its end, which makes the J call doubtful. The CDR3 extends over 18 amino acids.